This T cell receptor (beta chain) was captured by sequencing in a study of cytomegalovirus exposure and HLA in healthy donors. Points from the study as a whole: It was in a later analysis that TCR association rates were seen to vary by HLA locus, highest for DRB1 and lowest for HLA-C.

Comments on this clone: Antigen: not known.

PCR amplification relied on 60 Vbeta primers (plus 13 Jbeta primers). Clones were sequenced by immunoSEQ multiplex PCR, and TCRdb holds only the in-frame ones, with some missing. Among around 130,000 clones listed, around 79% were seen once. Between the trimmed V and J ends, which lost 4 bases and 8 bases, there was a span of 18 bases. This CDR3 region has 14 residues. Germline V gene data show CDR1 as SGDLS and CDR2 as YYNGEE. The sequenced sample consisted of PBMCs. This chain joins TRBV9 and TRBJ1-2, with TRBD1 as a possible D gene (5 bases). The receptor comes from a woman between 35 and 50 years old in good health and CMV-seropositive. Here the CDR3 DNA reads TGTGCCAGCAGCCAGACAGACGGTGGGGTGGGCTACACCTTC. Protein product: CASSQTDGGVGYTF.